Listed here is a single TCR beta chain. These data belong to a study of OX40 agonist ivuxolimab in advanced cancers. Here immunoSEQ multiplex PCR was the method, and the copy in TCRdb shows in-frame clones only, minus some. The sample carries approximately 59,000 clones, 88% recorded once. The sequencing here drew on CD4+ or CD8+ T cells sorted from blood, taken in a trial of the OX40 agonist ivuxolimab. This receptor was taken from an adult with an advanced solid tumor such as melanoma, head and neck, liver or kidney cancer.

In DNA, the CDR3 is TGCGCCAGCAGCCAGGACCCATTTGCGGGAGGAGGAGAGACCCAGTACTTC. It specifies CASSQDPFAGGGETQYF. The rearrangement joins TRBV4-1 to TRBJ2-5; 8 nucleotides align to TRBD2. Germline V CDR1 and CDR2: MGHRA, YSYEKL. This CDR3 spans 17 amino acids. Trimming removed 3 bases from V and 4 bases from J; junction bases left unmatched: 13.